This T cell receptor beta chain was identified during a study of blood T cells in healthy people across ages. Of note for this clonotype: Just one base apart from a much larger clone, this may be a read error.

A J-beta primer mix and a sample-barcoded 5' primer were used in a second PCR of about 7 to 12 cycles. TCRdb fed the 5' RACE reads into MiXCR, producing one record per CDR3 protein. The repertoire holds around 1,500,000 distinct CDR3 sequences, with about 30% as singletons. The clonotype was recovered from a woman younger than 45 in good health. Input material: blood.

The CDR3 DNA reads TGCAGCGTTAATCGAGCGGGGGGCTTACAAGAGACCCAGTACTTC. Translated, it gives CSVNRAGGLQETQYF. This chain joins TRBV29-1 and TRBJ2-5, with 9 bases aligning to TRBD2. V trimming: 5 bases; J trimming: 2 bases; junction bases outside the gene matches: 9. CDR1 is SQVTM, CDR2 ANQGSEA, per germline. This CDR3 has 15 amino acids.